Below, 18 T cell receptor beta chains from the same sample are listed, as sequenced in a study of blood T cell repertoires in COVID-19. The assay was immunoSEQ multiplex PCR, and TCRdb's table has in-frame clones only and misses some. Seen here are around 200,000 clones, 70% to 90% observed once, and the top ten hold about 4.6%. What was sequenced was PBMCs or T cells enriched from blood (not recorded which). The receptor source for this set is a woman aged 30 to 39 who had been exposed to COVID-19.

V gene TRBV5-1 combines with J gene TRBJ2-3; 8 bases agree with TRBD2. This CDR3 spans 15 amino acids. V shed 2 bases, J shed 2 bases, and the junction held 4 bases outside the gene matches. The germline gives CDR1 SGHRS, CDR2 YFSETQ. The CDR3 loop reads CASSLGAGDTDTQYF. The CDR3 DNA reads TGCGCCAGCAGCTTAGGAGCGGGGGACACAGATACGCAGTATTTT.

The CDR3 loop is CSVVGEKTRIYEQYF. The DNA of the CDR3 is TGCAGCGTTGTGGGCGAGAAGACACGCATCTACGAGCAGTACTTC. V and J are TRBV29-1 and TRBJ2-7; D not resolved. V lost 4 bases and J 3 bases, leaving 19 bases between the germline ends. Germline V gene data show CDR1 as SQVTM and CDR2 as ANQGSEA. This CDR3 region has 15 residues.

This chain connects TRBV19 to TRBJ1-6; weak D call: TRBD1 (6 bases). The CDR3 length is 13 residues. Germline CDR1 reads LNHDA; CDR2 reads SQIVND (reference sequence). V lost 3 bases to trimming and J lost 8 bases, with 8 bases between them. In DNA form, the CDR3 reads TGTGCCAGTAGTATGGCAGGGGATTCACCCCTCCACTTT. Its protein is CASSMAGDSPLHF.

The V and J genes are TRBV29-1 and TRBJ1-1; 9 bases fit TRBD1. The CDR3 has 18 residues. The V gene end was trimmed by 4 bases and the J gene end by 0 bases; junction bases not matched to a gene: 15. Germline CDR1 and CDR2: SQVTM and ANQGSEA. CDR3 in DNA: TGCAGCGTTGCGACCCGGGACAGGGTGAGGAAAATGAACACTGAAGCTTTCTTT. Protein product: CSVATRDRVRKMNTEAFF. Based on the CDR3 plus reference TRBV29-1 and TRBJ1-1, the full variable domain is SAVISQKPSRDICQRGTSLTIQCQVDSQVTMMFWYRQQPGQSLTLIATANQGSEATYESGFVIDKFPISRPNLTFSTLTVSNMSPEDSSIYLCSVATRDRVRKMNTEAFFGQGTRLTVV.

This rearrangement joins TRBV6-2 or TRBV6-3 to TRBJ2-3; 12 bases line up with TRBD2. The trim removed 4 bases at V and 3 bases at J, leaving 5 bases unmatched. Germline V CDR1 and CDR2: MNHEY, SVGEGT. The CDR3 covers 16 residues. CDR3 loop: CASSSLAGGPTDTQYF. The CDR3, as DNA: TGTGCCAGCAGTTCCCTAGCGGGGGGGCCGACAGATACGCAGTATTTT.

The V and J genes are TRBV6-5 and TRBJ2-1; no definite D call. V was cut by 4 bases and J by 12 bases, with 13 bases left in between. CDR3 size: 12 residues. Germline V gene sequence: CDR1 MNHEY, CDR2 SVGAGI. CDR3 in amino acids: CASSSQVGSQFF. The DNA of the CDR3 is TGTGCCAGCAGTTCCCAGGTTGGGTCGCAGTTCTTC.

The V gene is TRBV18, the J gene TRBJ1-5; no reliable D call. Germline CDR1 reads KGHSH; CDR2 reads LQKENI. The CDR3 extends over 15 amino acids. Trimming pared 4 bases from V and 1 base from J, leaving 11 bases between. CDR3 nucleotides: TGTGCCAGCTCACAAGGACTGAAAAGCAATCAGCCCCAGCATTTT. It translates to CASSQGLKSNQPQHF.

This sequence joins TRBV29-1 and TRBJ1-2; possibly TRBD1 for D (6 bases). The CDR3 has 15 amino acids. CDR1 is SQVTM, CDR2 ANQGSEA, per germline. V lost 2 bases to trimming and J lost 4 bases, with 17 bases between them. For the CDR3, the DNA is TGCAGCGTTGAAAAGGTCAGGGGCCCGAGCTATGGCTACACCTTC. This sequence encodes CSVEKVRGPSYGYTF. Variable domain in full (rest from reference TRBV29-1 and TRBJ1-2): SAVISQKPSRDICQRGTSLTIQCQVDSQVTMMFWYRQQPGQSLTLIATANQGSEATYESGFVIDKFPISRPNLTFSTLTVSNMSPEDSSIYLCSVEKVRGPSYGYTFGSGTRLTVV.

On this clone: Other DNA sequences in this specimen translate into the identical CDR3. This chain joins TRBV19 and TRBJ1-5; D is possibly TRBD1 (5 bases). The CDR3 length is 13 residues. Between the trimmed V and J ends, which lost 1 base and 5 bases, there was a span of 6 bases. In germline, CDR1 is LNHDA, CDR2 SQIVND (reference sequence). The chain's CDR3 is CASSIAGDQPQHF. The CDR3 DNA reads TGTGCCAGTAGTATAGCGGGGGATCAGCCCCAGCATTTT. The full variable domain, rest sourced from reference TRBV19 and TRBJ1-5, is DGGITQSPKYLFRKEGQNVTLSCEQNLNHDAMYWYRQDPGQGLRLIYYSQIVNDFQKGDIAEGYSVSREKKESFPLTVTSAQKNPTAFYLCASSIAGDQPQHFGDGTRLSIL.

This rearrangement joins TRBV27 to TRBJ1-2; no definite D call. Germline V gene sequence: CDR1 MNHEY, CDR2 SMNVEV (reference sequence). V lost 5 bases and J 5 bases, leaving 15 bases between the germline ends. The CDR3 is made up of 14 amino acids. The CDR3 reads CASSPLGSSYGYTF. The DNA for the CDR3 is TGTGCCAGCAGTCCGTTGGGCAGTTCATATGGCTACACCTTC.

This chain links TRBV5-6 with TRBJ2-1; 8 bases are a match to TRBD2. The CDR3 spans 15 residues. The trim removed 0 bases at V and 6 bases at J, leaving 5 bases unmatched. Germline V lookup: CDR1 SGHDT, CDR2 YYEEEE. CDR3: CASSLGGTSTNEQFF. DNA of the CDR3: TGTGCCAGCAGCTTGGGAGGGACTAGTACCAATGAGCAGTTCTTC.

This rearrangement joins TRBV2 to TRBJ2-7; 10 nucleotides align to TRBD1. After removal of 8 bases from V and 6 bases from J, the junction contained 7 bases not matched to a gene. Per germline, CDR1 SNHLY and CDR2 FYNNEI. There are 13 residues in the CDR3. This CDR3 reads CASGGDRGREQYF. The DNA for the CDR3 is TGTGCCAGCGGGGGGGACAGGGGTCGCGAGCAGTACTTC.

The CDR3 DNA follows: TGTGCCAGCAGCTTAGGGACAGGGGACTATGGCTACACCTTC. Translating gives CASSLGTGDYGYTF. This chain uses TRBV11-2 with TRBJ1-2, with TRBD1 matching 9 bases. Germline CDR1 reads SGHAT; CDR2 reads FQNNGV. CDR3 length: 14 residues. Trimming at V came to 1 base and at J to 3 bases, leaving 0 bases not matched to a gene.

The chain links TRBV19 to TRBJ2-7; 8 bases align to TRBD1. The CDR3 totals 14 residues. The V gene's germline CDR1 is LNHDA and CDR2 SQIVND (reference sequence). J was trimmed by 2 bases and V by 5 bases; bases with no gene match: 5. The CDR3 DNA sequence: TGTGCCAGTAGTCCGACAGGGGATACCTACGAGCAGTACTTC. Its translation is CASSPTGDTYEQYF.

This chain uses TRBV2 with TRBJ1-1; D is undetermined. Per the germline V gene, CDR1 is SNHLY and CDR2 is FYNNEI. This CDR3 contains 13 residues. The V and J ends lost 8 bases and 0 bases respectively, with 10 bases between them. The CDR3 loop is CASSRALNTEAFF. CDR3 sequence (DNA): TGTGCCAGCTCGAGGGCGTTGAACACTGAAGCTTTCTTT. Supplemented by reference TRBV2 and TRBJ1-1, the full variable domain reads EPEVTQTPSHQVTQMGQEVILRCVPISNHLYFYWYRQILGQKVEFLVSFYNNEISEKSEIFDDQFSVERPDGSNFTLKIRSTKLEDSAMYFCASSRALNTEAFFGQGTRLTVV.

The V gene is TRBV6-5, the J gene TRBJ1-6, with 8 bases matching TRBD1. The V gene end was trimmed by 6 bases and the J gene end by 9 bases; junction bases not matched to a gene: 1. The CDR3 runs to 12 residues. Germline V CDR1 and CDR2: MNHEY, SVGAGI. CDR3 protein: CASRQGGSPLHF. In DNA, the CDR3 is TGTGCCAGCAGACAGGGGGGTTCACCCCTCCACTTT.

The chain uses TRBV3-1 (or the pseudogene TRBV3-2) and TRBJ2-7, with 13 bases that match TRBD2. The CDR3 runs to 15 residues. The V segment lost 3 bases and the J segment 2 bases; nucleotides outside the gene matches: 1. CDR1 is LGHDT, CDR2 YNNKEL, per germline (reference sequence). The CDR3 sequence: CASSHTSGGAYEQYF. The CDR3 DNA reads TGTGCCAGCAGCCACACTAGCGGGGGGGCCTACGAGCAGTACTTC.

The chain carries TRBV19 and TRBJ1-2; D not resolved. Germline V gene data show CDR1 as LNHDA and CDR2 as SQIVND (reference sequence). Trimming pared 5 bases from V and 2 bases from J, leaving 15 bases between. This CDR3 has 15 residues. The CDR3 DNA is TGTGCCAGTAGTCCCCCCCCTGGGCAGAACTATGGCTACACCTTC. Its protein product is CASSPPPGQNYGYTF.